This T cell receptor beta chain is drawn from a study of graft-versus-host responses after intestinal transplantation. Study as a whole: Recipients had multivisceral, liver-intestinal, or isolated intestinal transplants. Anti-thymocyte globulin induction preceded about 3 years of tacrolimus and steroid maintenance in all recipients. Broader study findings: Clonal ratios of graft-versus-host to host-versus-graft in allografts were high for patients exhibiting graft-donor T cell macrochimerism.

On this clone: Its antigen is unknown. The same CDR3 also results from other DNA sequences found in this sample.

Clones were sequenced by immunoSEQ multiplex PCR, and TCRdb holds only the in-frame ones, with some missing. Of under 80,000 clones listed, about nine tenths are singletons. J was trimmed by 8 bases and V by 0 bases; bases with no gene match: 9. Per germline, CDR1 LGHNA and CDR2 YNFKEQ. CDR3 length: 16 amino acids. This clonotype was sampled from a human patient who received an intestinal transplant, so some T cells may come from the graft donor. The sample consisted of PBMCs, taken 98 days after intestinal transplantation. This sequence joins TRBV4-2 and TRBJ2-1; 8 bases agree with TRBD1. CDR3 sequence reads: CASSQDRGQGADEQFF. The CDR3 DNA sequence: TGTGCCAGCAGCCAAGATAGGGGGCAGGGGGCTGATGAGCAGTTCTTC.